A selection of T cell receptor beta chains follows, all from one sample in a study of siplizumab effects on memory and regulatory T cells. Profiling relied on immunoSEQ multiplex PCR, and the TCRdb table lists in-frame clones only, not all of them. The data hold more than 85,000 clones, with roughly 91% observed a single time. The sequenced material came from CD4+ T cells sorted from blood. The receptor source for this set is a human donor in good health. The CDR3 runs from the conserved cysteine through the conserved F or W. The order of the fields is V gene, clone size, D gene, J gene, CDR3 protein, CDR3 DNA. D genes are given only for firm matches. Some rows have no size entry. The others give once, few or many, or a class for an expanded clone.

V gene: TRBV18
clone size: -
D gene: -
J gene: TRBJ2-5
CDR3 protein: CASSRRETQYF
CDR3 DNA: TGTGCCAGCTCACGCCGAGAGACCCAGTACTTC

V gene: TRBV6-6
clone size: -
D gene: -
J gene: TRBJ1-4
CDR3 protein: CASRAPGRNEKLFF
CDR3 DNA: TGTGCCAGCAGGGCGCCAGGAAGGAATGAAAAACTGTTTTTT

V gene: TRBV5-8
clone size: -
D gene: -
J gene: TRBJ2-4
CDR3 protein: CASSLVPLTVQYF
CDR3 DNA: TGTGCCAGCAGCTTGGTTCCCTTGACAGTTCAGTACTTC

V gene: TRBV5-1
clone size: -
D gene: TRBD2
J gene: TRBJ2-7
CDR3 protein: CASSTGGGRQYEQYF
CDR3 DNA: TGCGCCAGCAGCACGGGGGGGGGCAGGCAATACGAGCAGTACTTC

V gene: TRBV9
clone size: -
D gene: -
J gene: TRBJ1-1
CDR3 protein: CASSPRQSTEAFF
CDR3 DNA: TGTGCCAGCAGCCCCCGTCAATCCACTGAAGCTTTCTTT

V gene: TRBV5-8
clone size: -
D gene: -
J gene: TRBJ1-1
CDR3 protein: CASSLGHVNTEAFF
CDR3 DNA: TGTGCCAGCAGCTTAGGACACGTGAACACTGAAGCTTTCTTT

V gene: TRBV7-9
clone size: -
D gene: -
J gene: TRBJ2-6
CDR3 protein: CASSSGAQGNVLTF
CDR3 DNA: TGTGCCAGCAGCTCCGGGGCGCAGGGCAACGTCCTGACTTTC

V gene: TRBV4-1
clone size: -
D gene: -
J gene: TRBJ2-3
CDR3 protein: CASSQDLSDNEPDTQYF
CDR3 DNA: TGCGCCAGCAGCCAAGATCTTTCGGACAATGAACCAGATACGCAGTATTTT

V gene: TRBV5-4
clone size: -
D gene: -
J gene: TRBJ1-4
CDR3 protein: CASSSAKDEKLFF
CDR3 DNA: TGTGCCAGCAGTAGTGCCAAGGATGAAAAACTGTTTTTT

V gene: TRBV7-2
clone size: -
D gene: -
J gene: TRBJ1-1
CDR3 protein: CASRPPGAGNTEAFF
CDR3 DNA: TGTGCCAGCAGACCACCTGGGGCGGGGAACACTGAAGCTTTCTTT

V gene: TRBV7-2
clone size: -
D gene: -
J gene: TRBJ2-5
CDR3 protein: CASSWYQETQYF
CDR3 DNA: TGTGCCAGCAGCTGGTACCAAGAGACCCAGTACTTC

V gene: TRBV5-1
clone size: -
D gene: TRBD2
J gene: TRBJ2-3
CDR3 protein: CASSTTPSPSGTTDTQYF
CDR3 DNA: TGCGCCAGCAGCACAACCCCTAGTCCTAGCGGGACCACAGATACGCAGTATTTT

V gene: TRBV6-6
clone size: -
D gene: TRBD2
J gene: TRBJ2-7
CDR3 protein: CASSPSGGYEQYF
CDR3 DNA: TGTGCCAGCAGTCCTAGCGGGGGGTACGAGCAGTACTTC

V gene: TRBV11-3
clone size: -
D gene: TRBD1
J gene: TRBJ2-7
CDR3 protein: CASSLEGTGGYEQYF
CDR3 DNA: TGTGCCAGCAGCTTAGAAGGGACAGGGGGCTACGAGCAGTACTTC

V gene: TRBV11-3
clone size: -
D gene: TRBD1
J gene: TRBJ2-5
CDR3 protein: CASSRRTGTLGETQYF
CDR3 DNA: TGTGCCAGCAGCAGACGGACAGGGACCCTTGGAGAGACCCAGTACTTC

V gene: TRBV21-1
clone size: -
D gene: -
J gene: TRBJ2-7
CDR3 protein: CASSTYCDIAYEQYF
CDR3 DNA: TGTGCCAGCAGCACGTACTGCGACATTGCCTACGAGCAGTACTTC

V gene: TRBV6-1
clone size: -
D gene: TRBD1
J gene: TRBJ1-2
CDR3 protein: CASSPGQGSGYTF
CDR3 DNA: TGTGCCAGCAGTCCCGGACAGGGCTCTGGCTACACCTTC

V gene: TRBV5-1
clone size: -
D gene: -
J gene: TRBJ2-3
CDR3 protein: CASQLNRPPDTQYF
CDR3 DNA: TGCGCCAGCCAACTAAATAGACCCCCAGATACGCAGTATTTT

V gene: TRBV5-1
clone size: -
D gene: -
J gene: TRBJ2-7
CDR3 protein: CASSLTGPNYEQYF
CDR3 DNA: TGCGCCAGCAGCCTTACAGGCCCTAACTACGAGCAGTACTTC

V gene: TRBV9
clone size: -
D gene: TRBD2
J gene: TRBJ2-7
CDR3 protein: CASSVVPSGPGSEQYF
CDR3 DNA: TGTGCCAGCAGCGTAGTACCTAGCGGTCCGGGGAGTGAGCAGTACTTC

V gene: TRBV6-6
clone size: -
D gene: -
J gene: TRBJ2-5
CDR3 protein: CASSGGGGETQYF
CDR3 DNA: TGTGCCAGCAGCGGGGGCGGGGGAGAGACCCAGTACTTC

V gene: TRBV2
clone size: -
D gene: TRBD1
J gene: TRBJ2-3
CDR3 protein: CASRGLRDRLTDTQYF
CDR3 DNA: TGTGCCAGCAGAGGCCTCCGGGACAGACTCACAGATACGCAGTATTTT

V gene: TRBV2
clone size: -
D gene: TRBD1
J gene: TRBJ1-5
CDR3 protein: CASSERGQPGKPQHF
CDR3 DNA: TGTGCCAGCAGTGAACGGGGACAGCCCGGGAAGCCCCAGCATTTT

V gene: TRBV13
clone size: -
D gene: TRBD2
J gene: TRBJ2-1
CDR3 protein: CASSRLAAYNEQFF
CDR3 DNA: TGTGCCAGCAGCCGACTAGCGGCCTACAATGAGCAGTTCTTC

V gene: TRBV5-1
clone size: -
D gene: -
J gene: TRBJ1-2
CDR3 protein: CASSPSGTSNYGYTF
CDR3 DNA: TGCGCCAGCAGCCCCAGTGGGACCTCCAACTATGGCTACACCTTC

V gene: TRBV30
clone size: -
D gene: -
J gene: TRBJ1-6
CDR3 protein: CAWPGGGKGSPLHF
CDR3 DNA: TGTGCCTGGCCGGGGGGGGGAAAGGGCTCACCCCTCCACTTT

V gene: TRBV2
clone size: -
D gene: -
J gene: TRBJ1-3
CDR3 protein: CASSSRGAGNTIYF
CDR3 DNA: TGTGCCAGCAGCTCCCGGGGGGCTGGAAACACCATATATTTT

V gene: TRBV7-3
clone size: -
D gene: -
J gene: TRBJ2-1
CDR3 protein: CASSSQGSSLDEQFF
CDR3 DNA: TGTGCCAGCAGCTCTCAGGGAAGCTCCCTTGATGAGCAGTTCTTC

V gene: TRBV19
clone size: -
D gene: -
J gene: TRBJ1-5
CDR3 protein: CASSISSNQPQHF
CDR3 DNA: TGTGCCAGTAGTATAAGTAGCAATCAGCCCCAGCATTTT

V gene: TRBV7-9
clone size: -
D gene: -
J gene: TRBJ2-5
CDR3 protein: CASSTYRETQYF
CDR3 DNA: TGTGCCAGCAGTACATATAGGGAGACCCAGTACTTC

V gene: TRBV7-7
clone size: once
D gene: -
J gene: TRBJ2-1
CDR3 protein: CASSLGAGTPGVNEQFF
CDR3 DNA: TGTGCTAGCAGCTTAGGCGCCGGGACCCCTGGGGTTAATGAGCAGTTCTTC

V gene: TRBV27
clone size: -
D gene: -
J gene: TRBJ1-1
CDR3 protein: CASSLLMNTEAFF
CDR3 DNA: TGTGCCAGCAGTTTACTAATGAACACTGAAGCTTTCTTT

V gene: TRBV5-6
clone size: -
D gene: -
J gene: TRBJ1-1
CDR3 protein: CASSLGQRYTEAFF
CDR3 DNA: TGTGCCAGCAGCTTGGGGCAGAGGTACACTGAAGCTTTCTTT

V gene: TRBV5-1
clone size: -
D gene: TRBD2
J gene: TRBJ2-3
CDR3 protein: CASSWNPGLAGGFTDTQYF
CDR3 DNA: TGCGCCAGCAGCTGGAATCCGGGACTAGCGGGGGGGTTCACAGATACGCAGTATTTT

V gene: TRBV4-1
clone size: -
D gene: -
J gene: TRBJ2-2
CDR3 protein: CASSPRRGAGELFF
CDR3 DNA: TGCGCCAGCAGCCCCCGACGGGGCGCCGGGGAGCTGTTTTTT

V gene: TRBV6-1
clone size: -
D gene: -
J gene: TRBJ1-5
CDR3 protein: CASSVGVGDNQPQHF
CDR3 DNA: TGTGCCAGCAGTGTGGGGGTGGGGGACAATCAGCCCCAGCATTTT

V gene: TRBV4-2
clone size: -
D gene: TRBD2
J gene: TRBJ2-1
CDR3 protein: CASSQIAGSYNEQFF
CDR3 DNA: TGTGCCAGCAGCCAGATAGCGGGCTCCTACAATGAGCAGTTCTTC

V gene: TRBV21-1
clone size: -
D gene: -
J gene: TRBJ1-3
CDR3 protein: CASSENRTVYYLSGNTIYF
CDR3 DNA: TGTGCCAGCAGCGAAAATAGGACAGTCTACTACCTCTCTGGAAACACCATATATTTT

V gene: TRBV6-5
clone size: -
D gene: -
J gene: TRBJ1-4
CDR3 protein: CASSSARDNEKLFF
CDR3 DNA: TGTGCCAGCTCCAGTGCCCGAGATAATGAAAAACTGTTTTTT

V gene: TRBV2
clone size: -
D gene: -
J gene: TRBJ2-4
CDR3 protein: CATRQRQGGNIQYF
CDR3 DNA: TGTGCCACCCGGCAGCGTCAGGGAGGAAACATTCAGTACTTC